This T cell receptor (beta chain) was captured by sequencing in a study of T cell repertoires in cytomegalovirus infection. Study information: Based on public TCR beta signatures, there were indications of CMV infection and of a matching HLA type. Study results and caveats: Cumulative public TCR beta family frequency identified CMV carriers with the relevant HLA.

TCRdb re-called the reads with MiXCR, one entry per CDR3 protein. The data show hundreds of thousands of distinct CDR3 sequences, around 24% seen once. Details on this clonotype: Its specificity is not known.

J gave up 4 bases and V 4 bases, and 16 bases lay outside the gene matches. Germline-derived CDR1 and CDR2 are SGHNT and YYREEE (reference sequence). The CDR3 is 17 amino acids. The V call is TRBV5-4, the J call TRBJ2-5; 7 bases agree with TRBD1. Specimen: CD8+ T cells from PBMCs. This sequence originates from a human donor in good health (CMV status not recorded). Some clones in this sample may be carry-over from other donors' samples. The CDR3 loop is CASSQPRQGPKTETQYF. The DNA for the CDR3 is TGTGCCAGCAGCCAACCCAGACAGGGTCCAAAAACAGAGACCCAGTACTTC. The full variable domain, rest sourced from reference TRBV5-4 and TRBJ2-5, is ETGVTQSPTHLIKTRGQQVTLRCSSQSGHNTVSWYQQALGQGPQFIFQYYREEENGRGNFPPRFSGLQFPNYSSELNVNALELDDSALYLCASSQPRQGPKTETQYFGPGTRLLVL.